This TCR beta chain came from a study of response to subunit inactivated influenza vaccine. One entry per CDR3 protein, called by TCRdb with MiXCR from the RT-PCR reads. The sample lists 500,000 to 700,000 distinct CDR3 sequences, around 21% occurring once. Germline V gene sequence: CDR1 MNHEY, CDR2 SVGAGI. V lost 0 bases and J 7 bases, leaving 4 bases between the germline ends. The length of the CDR3 is 13 residues. Another study also made use of these data, one on T cells expressing NK-cell markers. That publication notes: Making the TCR beta cDNA relied on 5'RACE template switching with UMIs. There were seven HCMV-seropositive donors and one seronegative donor among the eight sequenced. A range of roughly 1.0-7.0% of CD8+ T cells consisted of dominant NKG2C+ clonotypes in 5 to 7 donors. These clonotypes also led the CD3+CD56-NKG2C+ fraction in several donors.

The chain has TRBV6-5 and TRBJ1-6, with D unresolved. The receptor's source is a man over 45 who received an inactivated influenza vaccine. Specimen: CD4+ T cells sorted from PBMCs, collected about 13 days after vaccination. This chain's CDR3 is CASSYSLNSPLHF. DNA of the CDR3: TGTGCCAGCAGTTACTCCTTGAATTCACCCCTCCACTTT.